Below, 5 T cell receptor beta chains from the same sample are listed, as sequenced in a study of CD4 T cells in relation to SARS-CoV-2 and coronaviruses. The method was immunoSEQ multiplex PCR; TCRdb's version includes in-frame clones alone and lacks a portion of them. The table shows under 65,000 clones, with 80% to 90% occurring only once. The unexposed donors gave CD4+ T cells in about 2010-2019, prior to COVID-19. Sequenced sample: memory CD4+ T cells from PBMCs. The receptors shown here come from a human donor in good health.

This clone has more than one count but fewer than ten. The genes are TRBV19 and TRBJ1-2; 8 bases are shared with TRBD1. Trimming cost V 1 base and J 3 bases; bases outside gene matches: 4. CDR3 length: 15 amino acids. Germline-derived CDR1 and CDR2 are LNHDA and SQIVND (reference sequence). Here the CDR3 reads CASSIAGGGHYGYTF. The CDR3 nucleotides read TGTGCCAGTAGTATAGCAGGGGGCGGCCACTATGGCTACACCTTC.

The rearrangement joins TRBV24-1 to TRBJ1-1; D is unclear. The CDR3 spans 13 residues. Trimming removed 6 bases from V and 6 bases from J, with 13 bases in between. From germline, CDR1 is KGHDR and CDR2 SFDVKD. In DNA, the CDR3 is TGTGCCACCAGTCAAAGGGTTGGAGCTGAAGCTTTCTTT. Translated: CATSQRVGAEAFF.

The gene calls are TRBV2 and TRBJ1-4, with TRBD1 matching 7 bases. After removal of 7 bases from V and 3 bases from J, the junction contained 8 bases not matched to a gene. The CDR3 is 15 amino acids. Per germline, CDR1 SNHLY and CDR2 FYNNEI. The CDR3 nucleotides read TGTGCCAGCACCTCTCAGGGGGGAGCTAATGAAAAACTGTTTTTT. It codes for CASTSQGGANEKLFF. The full variable domain, its missing parts supplied by reference TRBV2 and TRBJ1-4, is EPEVTQTPSHQVTQMGQEVILRCVPISNHLYFYWYRQILGQKVEFLVSFYNNEISEKSEIFDDQFSVERPDGSNFTLKIRSTKLEDSAMYFCASTSQGGANEKLFFGSGTQLSVL.

The chain is built from TRBV18 and TRBJ2-2; 15 nucleotides match TRBD2. Germline CDR1 KGHSH, CDR2 LQKENI. The CDR3 has 18 residues. J gave up 6 bases and V 0 bases, and 5 bases lay outside the gene matches. CDR3 coding DNA: TGTGCCAGCTCACCACCGGGACTAGCGGGAGGAGAGGCCGGGGAGCTGTTTTTT. Translation gives CASSPPGLAGGEAGELFF.

This chain joins TRBV28 and TRBJ2-2, with D perhaps assigned TRBD1 or TRBD2 (6 bases each). There are 15 residues in the CDR3. Germline V gives CDR1 MDHEN, CDR2 SYDVKM. V lost 5 bases and J lost 0, with 10 bases in between. In nucleotides, the CDR3 is TGTGCCAGCAGTGGCGGGACAACGAACACCGGGGAGCTGTTTTTT. This encodes CASSGGTTNTGELFF. Together with reference TRBV28 and TRBJ2-2, the CDR3 gives the full variable domain: DVKVTQSSRYLVKRTGEKVFLECVQDMDHENMFWYRQDPGLGLRLIYFSYDVKMKEKGDIPEGYSVSREKKERFSLILESASTNQTSMYLCASSGGTTNTGELFFGEGSRLTVL.